Each of the 3 T cell receptor beta chains below was sequenced from the same sample in a study of cytomegalovirus exposure and HLA in healthy donors. The PCR made use of 60 Vbeta and 13 Jbeta primers. Here immunoSEQ multiplex PCR was the method, and the copy in TCRdb shows in-frame clones only, minus some. The table lists about 50,000 clones. The sequencing input was PBMCs. The receptors here all came from a woman between 18 and 29 years old in good health and CMV-seronegative.

V gene TRBV5-4 combines with J gene TRBJ1-4; TRBD1 agrees at 11 bases. Germline assignment: CDR1 SGHNT and CDR2 YYREEE (reference sequence). The CDR3 is 16 amino acids. V dropped 4 bases and J dropped 6; count of bases not matched to a gene: 8. Here the CDR3 DNA reads TGTGCCAGCAGCCCCTTTCCGGGACAGGGGGATGAAAAACTGTTTTTT. The encoded protein is CASSPFPGQGDEKLFF. The complete variable domain, with remaining parts taken from reference TRBV5-4 and TRBJ1-4, reads ETGVTQSPTHLIKTRGQQVTLRCSSQSGHNTVSWYQQALGQGPQFIFQYYREEENGRGNFPPRFSGLQFPNYSSELNVNALELDDSALYLCASSPFPGQGDEKLFFGSGTQLSVL.

CDR3: CASSPGQQWNIETQYF. The CDR3 DNA follows: TGTGCCAGCTCACCAGGGCAACAGTGGAATATAGAGACCCAGTACTTC. The chain employs TRBV18 and TRBJ2-5, with D uncertain. CDR3 length: 16 residues. In germline, CDR1 is KGHSH, CDR2 LQKENI. V lost 2 bases to trimming and J lost 4 bases, with 17 bases between them.

The rearrangement uses TRBV29-1 and TRBJ1-2; TRBD1 is a possible D gene (5 bases). V lost 5 bases and J 4 bases, leaving 11 bases between the germline ends. CDR1 is SQVTM and CDR2 is ANQGSEA in the germline V gene. The CDR3 totals 12 residues. The CDR3 is CSVLTEFYGYTF. Here the CDR3 DNA reads TGCAGCGTTCTGACAGAGTTCTATGGCTACACCTTC.